These 32 T cell receptor beta chains originate from one sample sequenced in a study of blood T cell repertoires in COVID-19 (TCRdb year 2020). The receptor library was made with the immunoSEQ multiplex PCR assay. Held by TCRdb, this immuneACCESS table contains in-frame sequences only and omits some clones. Under half of the omission traces to an unresolved V gene where checked; the cause of the rest is unknown. Here the sample has about 61,000 clones; around 80% occur a single time. The leading ten clones occupy 5.5% of the sample. The sequenced material came from peripheral blood. The receptors here all came from a woman in her 70s with acute or convalescent COVID-19.

The chain is built from TRBV28 and TRBJ1-2, with 12 bases fitting TRBD1. The CDR3 extends over 16 amino acids. The germline V gene encodes CDR1 MDHEN and CDR2 SYDVKM. V shed 2 bases and J 6 bases; nucleotides not matched to a gene: 7. DNA of the CDR3: TGTGCCAGCAGTTTAAAGGGGGGACAGGGGGCTGATGGCTACACCTTC. This sequence encodes CASSLKGGQGADGYTF.

This clone was detected only a few times. The chain has TRBV11-1 and TRBJ1-3; D not resolved. Germline V CDR1 and CDR2: SGHAT, FQDESV (reference sequence). The CDR3 is 16 residues long. V was trimmed by 3 bases and J by 2 bases, leaving 14 bases between them. CDR3 loop: CASSFVGRQTGNTIYF. The CDR3 nucleotides are TGTGCCAGCAGCTTCGTGGGGAGACAAACTGGAAACACCATATATTTT.

The rearrangement uses TRBV5-4 and TRBJ2-3; D is perhaps TRBD1 (7 bases). Trimming pared 3 bases from V and 5 bases from J, leaving 19 bases between. Germline V gene data show CDR1 as SGHNT and CDR2 as YYREEE (reference sequence). The CDR3 loop spans 16 amino acids. CDR3 amino acids: CASSSPRRGQKDTQYF. In DNA, the CDR3 is TGTGCCAGCAGCTCACCCAGGAGGGGGCAGAAAGATACGCAGTATTTT.

The gene calls are TRBV4-1 and TRBJ2-5, with TRBD2 matching over 10 bases. This CDR3 comprises 16 residues. The trim removed 1 base at V and 4 bases at J, leaving 6 bases unmatched. Germline values: CDR1 MGHRA, CDR2 YSYEKL. CDR3 coding DNA: TGCGCCAGCAGCCAAGGGCATAGCGGGGGGAGAGAGACCCAGTACTTC. Encoded protein: CASSQGHSGGRETQYF.

The CDR3 is CASSSEGGNQPQHF. The CDR3 nucleotides are TGTGCCAGCAGTTCCGAGGGAGGGAATCAGCCCCAGCATTTT. The chain is built from TRBV6-5 and TRBJ1-5; D gene uncertain. CDR3 size: 14 residues. Deletions cut 4 bases from V and 4 bases from J, with 11 bases between. Germline-derived CDR1 and CDR2 are MNHEY and SVGAGI.

The chain couples TRBV4-3 to TRBJ2-7; D unclear. CDR3 length: 16 amino acids. Deletions cut 1 base from V and 0 bases from J, with 13 bases between. Per germline, CDR1 LGHNA and CDR2 YSLEER. The CDR3 protein is CASSQGRGRLSYEQYF. In DNA form, the CDR3 reads TGCGCCAGCAGCCAAGGACGTGGCAGACTCTCCTACGAGCAGTACTTC.

V usage is TRBV2 and J usage is TRBJ2-5; D gene ambiguous. V was shortened by 7 bases and J by 3 bases, with 9 bases between the two germline ends. Germline V gives CDR1 SNHLY, CDR2 FYNNEI. CDR3 length: 12 amino acids. The chain's CDR3 is CASIRLEETQYF. In DNA, the CDR3 is TGTGCCAGCATCCGACTTGAAGAGACCCAGTACTTC.

V and J are TRBV9 and TRBJ2-5, with D perhaps matching TRBD2 (6 bases). The germline V gene encodes CDR1 SGDLS and CDR2 YYNGEE. The CDR3 contains 15 residues. V lost 0 bases and J lost 4, with 13 bases in between. CDR3 in amino acids: CASSVAPSELETQYF. The CDR3 nucleotides are TGTGCCAGCAGCGTAGCCCCTAGCGAGTTAGAGACCCAGTACTTC.

The chain carries TRBV4-1 and TRBJ2-3; tentatively, D is TRBD2 (6 bases). V shed 2 bases and J shed 2 bases, with 11 bases lying between them. The V gene's germline CDR1 is MGHRA and CDR2 YSYEKL. CDR3 length: 15 residues. In DNA form, the CDR3 reads TGCGCCAGCAGCCAACCGGGACTCACCACAGATACGCAGTATTTT. Its translation: CASSQPGLTTDTQYF.

The chain couples TRBV11-2 to TRBJ1-2; maybe TRBD1 (5 bases). V dropped 3 bases and J dropped 2 bases, with 10 bases sitting between them. The CDR3 runs to 14 residues. CDR1 SGHAT and CDR2 FQNNGV come from the germline V gene. CDR3 sequence: CASSLRGVNYGYTF. CDR3 sequence (DNA): TGTGCCAGCAGCTTGCGGGGGGTGAACTATGGCTACACCTTC.

This chain uses TRBV11-3 with TRBJ2-7; 10 nucleotides align to TRBD1. The CDR3 spans 15 residues. Germline V gene data show CDR1 as SGHNT and CDR2 as YENEEA. Trimming at V came to 5 bases and at J to 3 bases, leaving 7 bases not matched to a gene. The CDR3 spells CASSQRTGGIYEQYF. Here the CDR3 DNA reads TGTGCCAGCAGCCAACGGACAGGGGGGATCTACGAGCAGTACTTC.

With respect to this clone: One junction end does not reproduce the germline sequence, and a read error may be involved. This sequence joins TRBV5-1 and TRBJ2-5; maybe TRBD1 (5 bases). From germline, CDR1 is SGHRS and CDR2 YFSETQ. This CDR3 contains 15 residues. The DNA for the CDR3 is TGCGCCTGCAGCCTTTTAGGACACCCCCAAGAGACCCAGTACTTC. Translating gives CACSLLGHPQETQYF.

The chain joins TRBV11-2 to TRBJ2-1; TRBD2 aligns across 11 bases. The CDR3 totals 17 residues. Germline V gives CDR1 SGHAT, CDR2 FQNNGV. Trimming removed 5 bases from V and 5 bases from J; junction bases left unmatched: 11. The CDR3 sequence: CASSTGLGTSGNNEQFF. The CDR3 DNA reads as TGTGCCAGCAGCACGGGGTTAGGGACTAGCGGTAACAATGAGCAGTTCTTC.

This clone has just a few counts. The chain employs TRBV5-1 and TRBJ1-1; TRBD1 matches 9 bases. The CDR3 runs to 15 residues. V shed 3 bases and J 3 bases; nucleotides not matched to a gene: 6. Germline lookup yields CDR1 SGHRS and CDR2 YFSETQ. The CDR3, as DNA: TGCGCCAGCAGCTCGGGACAGGGCGGGTACACTGAAGCTTTCTTT. Amino acids: CASSSGQGGYTEAFF.

The V and J genes are TRBV5-6 and TRBJ1-5, with 7 bases lining up with TRBD1. CDR3 length: 14 residues. With V trimmed by 6 bases and J by 6 bases, 9 bases remained unmatched. The germline V gene encodes CDR1 SGHDT and CDR2 YYEEEE. CDR3 sequence: CASTRTGGTQPQHF. CDR3 DNA sequence: TGTGCCAGCACCCGGACAGGTGGGACTCAGCCCCAGCATTTT. Variable domain in full (rest from reference TRBV5-6 and TRBJ1-5): DAGVTQSPTHLIKTRGQQVTLRCSPKSGHDTVSWYQQALGQGPQFIFQYYEEEERQRGNFPDRFSGHQFPNYSSELNVNALLLGDSALYLCASTRTGGTQPQHFGDGTRLSIL.

The chain recombines TRBV6-1 with TRBJ2-2; D is possibly TRBD2 (5 bases). CDR1 MNHNS and CDR2 SASEGT come from the germline V gene. The CDR3 spans 16 residues. V lost 0 bases and J 6 bases, leaving 14 bases between the germline ends. The CDR3 is CASSEARRPDAGELFF. In nucleotides, the CDR3 is TGTGCCAGCAGTGAAGCAAGGAGGCCGGACGCCGGGGAGCTGTTTTTT.

The chain uses TRBV2 and TRBJ1-6; D gene ambiguous. In germline, CDR1 is SNHLY, CDR2 FYNNEI. The ends were cut back, 6 bases at V and 1 base at J, with 10 bases in the middle. The CDR3 has 15 amino acids. CDR3 region: CASSAWESYNSPLHF. The CDR3 nucleotides read TGTGCCAGCAGCGCCTGGGAGTCCTATAATTCACCCCTCCACTTT. Combining the CDR3 with reference TRBV2 and TRBJ1-6 gives the whole variable domain EPEVTQTPSHQVTQMGQEVILRCVPISNHLYFYWYRQILGQKVEFLVSFYNNEISEKSEIFDDQFSVERPDGSNFTLKIRSTKLEDSAMYFCASSAWESYNSPLHFGNGTRLTVT.

The chain uses TRBV2 and TRBJ2-7, with unresolved D. CDR1 SNHLY and CDR2 FYNNEI come from the germline V gene. V shed 2 bases and J shed 4 bases, with 6 bases lying between them. The CDR3 is made up of 12 amino acids. This chain's CDR3 is CASSETRYEQYF. CDR3 sequence (DNA): TGTGCCAGCAGTGAAACCCGGTACGAGCAGTACTTC.

This chain uses TRBV30 with TRBJ1-1; D perhaps matches TRBD1 (5 bases). CDR1 and CDR2 from the germline V gene are GTSNPN and SVGIG (reference sequence). The germline V and J ends were trimmed by 4 bases and 0 bases, with 15 bases remaining between them. The CDR3 runs 15 residues. CDR3 sequence (DNA): TGTGCCTGGACTGGCAGGGTTAGGATGAACACTGAAGCTTTCTTT. This codes for CAWTGRVRMNTEAFF.

The table lists this clone with a count of one. V and J are TRBV9 and TRBJ2-3; 8 nucleotides match TRBD2. The trim removed 8 bases at V and 4 bases at J, leaving 21 bases unmatched. The germline V gene has CDR1 SGDLS and CDR2 YYNGEE. This CDR3 is 18 amino acids long. This CDR3 reads CASRHSVAGPQFADTQYF. The CDR3 nucleotides read TGTGCCAGTCGGCACAGCGTAGCGGGGCCTCAGTTTGCAGATACGCAGTATTTT.

In its sample, this clone was seen once. CDR3 region: CSALQGAQGEAFF. The CDR3 nucleotides read TGCAGCGCCCTACAGGGGGCGCAAGGTGAAGCTTTCTTT. This chain connects TRBV29-1 to TRBJ1-1, with 9 bases fitting TRBD1. This CDR3 comprises 13 residues. J gave up 7 bases and V 7 bases, and 10 bases lay outside the gene matches. The germline CDR1 and CDR2 sequences are SQVTM and ANQGSEA.

V is TRBV28 and J is TRBJ1-1; D is unresolved. The V and J ends lost 6 bases and 1 base respectively, with 15 bases between them. The CDR3 loop spans 15 amino acids. Looked up from germline, CDR1 is MDHEN and CDR2 is SYDVKM. The CDR3 spells CASSPWRIQNTEAFF. DNA for the CDR3: TGTGCCAGCAGCCCATGGCGGATCCAGAACACTGAAGCTTTCTTT.

CDR3 region: CASSLAASGRPTDTQYF. CDR3 coding DNA: TGTGCCAGCAGCTTAGCGGCTAGCGGGCGCCCCACAGATACGCAGTATTTT. The V gene is TRBV7-6, the J gene TRBJ2-3; 8 nucleotides line up with TRBD2. CDR3 length: 17 residues. Germline-derived CDR1 and CDR2 are SGHVS and FNYEAQ. V lost 0 bases and J lost 2; bases outside the gene matches: 7.

This chain joins TRBV19 and TRBJ1-5, with a weak D call TRBD1 (6 bases). From germline, CDR1 is LNHDA and CDR2 SQIVND (reference sequence). CDR3 length: 16 residues. V was trimmed by 8 bases and J by 0 bases, leaving 17 bases between them. CDR3 bases: TGTGCCAGTCATATAGGGACACCCTATAGCAATCAGCCCCAGCATTTT. It specifies CASHIGTPYSNQPQHF.

The chain joins TRBV5-4 to TRBJ2-1; 11 bases agree with TRBD2. Germline V gene lookup returns CDR1 SGHNT and CDR2 YYREEE (reference sequence). V was clipped by 3 bases and J by 1 base; unmatched bases: 3. The CDR3 contains 16 residues. This CDR3 reads CASSSGTSGSYNEQFF. In nucleotides, the CDR3 is TGTGCCAGCAGCTCCGGGACTAGCGGATCCTACAATGAGCAGTTCTTC.

This clone has only a few counts. The chain has TRBV7-9 and TRBJ1-2; 9 bases match TRBD1. Germline V gene lookup returns CDR1 SEHNR and CDR2 FQNEAQ (reference sequence). The ends lost 6 bases at V and 7 bases at J; junction bases unmatched: 6. The CDR3 has 13 amino acids. The CDR3 sequence: CASRGTGPGGYTF. The CDR3 region has the DNA TGTGCCAGCAGGGGGACAGGGCCTGGTGGCTACACCTTC. Based on the CDR3 plus reference TRBV7-9 and TRBJ1-2, the full variable domain is DTGVSQNPRHKITKRGQNVTFRCDPISEHNRLYWYRQTLGQGPEFLTYFQNEAQLEKSRLLSDRFSAERPKGSFSTLEIQRTEQGDSAMYLCASRGTGPGGYTFGSGTRLTVV.

The gene calls are TRBV3-1 (or the pseudogene TRBV3-2) and TRBJ1-5; D is perhaps TRBD1 (5 bases). The CDR3 has 17 amino acids. The germline CDR1 and CDR2 sequences are LGHDT and YNNKEL (reference sequence). V lost 2 bases, J lost 3 bases, and 17 bases lay in between. CDR3 amino acids: CASSQSLGRGNNQPQHF. DNA of the CDR3: TGTGCCAGCAGCCAATCGTTAGGGAGGGGAAACAATCAGCCCCAGCATTTT.

The sample holds a few counts of this clone. The rearrangement uses TRBV19 and TRBJ1-6; 7 bases fit TRBD1. Germline loops: CDR1 LNHDA, CDR2 SQIVND (reference sequence). The trim removed 6 bases at V and 4 bases at J, leaving 9 bases unmatched. The CDR3 totals 16 residues. The CDR3 coding sequence is TGTGCCAGTAGCGTCTCTCGGGGACAGTATAATTCACCCCTCCACTTT. Its protein product is CASSVSRGQYNSPLHF.

In DNA, the CDR3 is TGTGCTAGTGGTTTGGTACGCCGGGGTGAGGAAAAACTGTTTTTT. Amino acids: CASGLVRRGEEKLFF. The chain joins TRBV12-5 to TRBJ1-4, with D uncertain. V was pared by 0 bases and J by 8 bases, with 13 bases between. This CDR3 region has 15 residues. Germline V gene lookup returns CDR1 LGHNT and CDR2 FRNRAP.

This chain's CDR3 is CASSPLAGGNTGELFF. Written as DNA, the CDR3 is TGCGCCAGCAGCCCGTTAGCGGGGGGGAACACCGGGGAGCTGTTTTTT. The genes are TRBV5-1 and TRBJ2-2, with 10 bases lining up with TRBD2. Germline CDR1 is SGHRS and CDR2 is YFSETQ. The V segment lost 4 bases and the J segment 1 base; nucleotides outside the gene matches: 4. The length of the CDR3 is 16 residues.

This sequence joins TRBV3-1 (or the pseudogene TRBV3-2) and TRBJ1-2, with D possibly being TRBD1 (5 bases). Germline CDR1 and CDR2: LGHDT and YNNKEL (reference sequence). The CDR3 loop spans 15 amino acids. Trimming took off 1 base at V and 2 bases at J, with 11 bases between the two ends. The CDR3 DNA reads as TGTGCCAGCAGCCAAGGGGACTCATTGAACTATGGCTACACCTTC. Amino acids: CASSQGDSLNYGYTF.

This clone has more than one count but fewer than ten. The chain recombines TRBV3-1 (or the pseudogene TRBV3-2) with TRBJ2-7; D might be TRBD2 (6 bases). V was clipped by 3 bases and J by 5 bases, with 14 bases between them. This CDR3 has 14 residues. Germline V gives CDR1 LGHDT, CDR2 YNNKEL (reference sequence). CDR3 nucleotides: TGTGCCAGCAGCCAGTCGGGCGGGGCCCACGAGCAGTACTTC. Amino acids: CASSQSGGAHEQYF.